This TCR beta chain was documented in a study of blood T cell repertoires in COVID-19 (dated by TCRdb to about 2020). Study-level background: Collaborator samples came from the United States, Italy and Spain and covered acute and convalescent phases of COVID-19. Where available, HLA class I and class II types were obtained from metadata supplied by the sample provider rather than from assay-based typing. The repertoires were made available in a free public database intended to serve as a resource for research on the immune response to SARS-CoV-2. The samples were drawn from two sources: the first 160 participants of the ongoing ImmuneRACE study, and fewer than 1,500 subjects contributed by 6 global collaborators. Deeply sampled blood TCRbeta repertoires from subjects exposed to, actively infected with, or recovered from COVID-19 were included in the dataset. The material from the prospective study consisted of cDNA or gDNA derived from T cells, B-cell-depleted T cells, or PBMCs. A de-identified subject ID, COVID-19 status, age in years and sex were almost always included in the sample metadata. The research as a whole found: The quantity of clinical and demographic metadata differed by source and by participant and was supplied without curation.

Each collaborating institution followed its own protocols to collect whole blood in K2EDTA tubes. For TCRbeta analysis, collaborators shipped samples in one of three forms: frozen whole blood, isolated PBMCs, or DNA extracted from either of those sample types. The CDR3 runs 14 amino acids, cysteine and phenylalanine included. Only CDR3 DNA is held: 42 bases, read in frame from base 1. Deletion took 3 bases off V and 2 bases off J, with a span of 11 bases between the germline ends. The germline V gene (reference sequence) sets CDR1 to SGHNT and CDR2 to YYREEE. TCRbeta CDR3 regions were amplified from genomic DNA using the immunoSEQ Assay, a bias-controlled multiplex PCR. Processing in the source paper ran as follows. The number of nucleated cells in each sample was estimated by amplification of reference gene primers within the assay. Sequence reads were collapsed and filtered to measure the absolute abundance of every unique TCRbeta CDR3 rearrangement. For each sample, productive Simpson clonality was calculated as the square root of Simpson's diversity index over productive rearrangements. Held by TCRdb, this immuneACCESS table contains in-frame sequences only and omits some clones. Under half of the omission traces to an unresolved V gene where checked; the cause of the rest is unknown. V and J calls and clone size are copied from that table; D and trimming were computed from the DNA. For this sample there are about 2,400 clones; about nine tenths appear just once. The biggest ten clones account for around a sixth of the sample.

On this clone itself: Its target antigen remains unknown. Base-call qualities are not available, and no considerably larger clone is one nucleotide away.

The clonotype was recovered from a man between 65 and 79 years old with active COVID-19. The receptor chain draws on TRBV5-4 and TRBJ1-2; TRBD1 might be the D gene, on 6 matching bases. What was sequenced was peripheral blood. The CDR3 reads as follows: CASSSKGTNYGYTF. The sequenced DNA is TGTGCCAGCAGCTCAAAGGGGACAAACTATGGCTACACCTTC.